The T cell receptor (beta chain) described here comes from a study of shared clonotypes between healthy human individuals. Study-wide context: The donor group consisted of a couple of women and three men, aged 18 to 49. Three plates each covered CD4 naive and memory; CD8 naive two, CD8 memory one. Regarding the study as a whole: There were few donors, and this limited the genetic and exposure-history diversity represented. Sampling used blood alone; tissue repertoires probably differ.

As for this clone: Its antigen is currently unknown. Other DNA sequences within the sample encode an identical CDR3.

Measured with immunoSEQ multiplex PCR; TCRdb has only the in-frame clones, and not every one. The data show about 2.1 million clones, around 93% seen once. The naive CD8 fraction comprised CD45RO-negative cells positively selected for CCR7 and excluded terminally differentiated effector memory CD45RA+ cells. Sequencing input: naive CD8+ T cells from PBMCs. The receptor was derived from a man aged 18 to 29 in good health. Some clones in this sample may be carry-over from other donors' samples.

CDR3 protein: CASSAGTRTYEQYF. In DNA, the CDR3 is TGTGCCAGCAGTGCTGGGACTAGGACCTACGAGCAGTACTTC. This rearrangement joins TRBV9 to TRBJ2-7, with 8 bases that match TRBD2. The V and J ends lost 5 bases and 2 bases, in that order; junction bases with no gene match: 6. There are 14 residues in the CDR3. Germline CDR1 and CDR2: SGDLS and YYNGEE.